Listed here are 26 T cell receptor beta chains from one sample, sequenced in a study of human T cells and chemical hapten exposure. TCRdb ran MiXCR on the RACE reads and lists one entry per CDR3 protein. The table has roughly 92,000 distinct CDR3 sequences, roughly 11% seen once. The time point is: patch test 2, 6 weeks after DPC sensitization. Treatment reported: therapeutic diphenylcyclopropenone sensitization with weekly scalp DPC. This specimen was whole blood, taken in connection with sensitization to the hapten diphenylcyclopropenone (DPC). The receptors originated from a woman aged 40-49 years with alopecia areata. Some clones in this sample may be carry-over from other donors' samples.

The genes are TRBV28 and TRBJ2-7; no definite D call. CDR3 length: 16 amino acids. The V gene lost 3 bases and the J gene lost 0 bases, with 15 bases spanning the gap. Looked up from germline, CDR1 is MDHEN and CDR2 is SYDVKM. In nucleotides, the CDR3 is TGTGCCAGCAGTTTGAATTCCAGGCAAAGCTCCTACGAGCAGTACTTC. It is translated as CASSLNSRQSSYEQYF.

A note on this clonotype: A read error may explain this, as a much larger clone is one base away. This chain uses TRBV7-3 with TRBJ1-4; D is possibly TRBD1 (5 bases). CDR3 size: 14 residues. Looked up from germline, CDR1 is SGHTA and CDR2 is FQGTGA. The CDR3 DNA reads as TGTGCCAGCAGCCCGGGGGTGCCGGATGAAAACCTGTTTTTT. Its translation: CASSPGVPDENLFF.

This clonotype appeared a few times. The chain links TRBV27 to TRBJ2-5, with D perhaps TRBD2 (6 bases). The V gene lost 6 bases and the J gene lost 7 bases, with 18 bases spanning the gap. This CDR3 contains 14 residues. Germline V gene sequence: CDR1 MNHEY, CDR2 SMNVEV (reference sequence). The CDR3 coding sequence is TGTGCCAGCAGCCAAACCACTGGGACTCCGACCCAGTACTTC. Its translation: CASSQTTGTPTQYF.

The CDR3 reads CASSLGQGLKAFF. The CDR3 region has the DNA TGTGCCAGCAGCCTAGGACAGGGTCTGAAAGCTTTCTTT. This chain links TRBV14 with TRBJ1-1; TRBD1 matches 8 bases. Germline CDR1 SGHDN, CDR2 FVKESK. There are 13 residues in the CDR3. J gave up 9 bases and V 4 bases, and 7 bases lay outside the gene matches. Complete variable domain (other parts from reference TRBV14 and TRBJ1-1): EAGVTQFPSHSVIEKGQTVTLRCDPISGHDNLYWYRRVMGKEIKFLLHFVKESKQDESGMPNNRFLAERTGGTYSTLKVQPAELEDSGVYFCASSLGQGLKAFFGQGTRLTVV.

The sample holds many counts of this clonotype. The chain uses TRBV3-1 and TRBJ1-2; perhaps TRBD1 as D (5 bases). This CDR3 spans 15 amino acids. V was cut by 0 bases and J by 2 bases, with 10 bases left in between. The germline V gene encodes CDR1 LGHDT and CDR2 YNNKEL (reference sequence). CDR3 DNA sequence: TGTGCCAGCAGCCAAGAGTCAGGGAAGAACTATGGCTACACCTTC. The encoded protein is CASSQESGKNYGYTF.

This clonotype occurred a few times. This chain uses TRBV5-1 with TRBJ2-7; TRBD2 is a possible D gene (6 bases). With 7 bases removed from V and 2 bases from J, the gap between germline ends came to 19 bases. Germline V CDR1 and CDR2: SGHRS, YFSETQ. This CDR3 region has 15 residues. CDR3 amino acids: CASQRQAGKTYEQYF. The CDR3 DNA follows: TGCGCCAGCCAGCGGCAGGCGGGGAAGACCTACGAGCAGTACTTC.

This clonotype was counted a few times. The chain recombines TRBV29-1 with TRBJ1-5, with D possibly being TRBD1 (6 bases). Germline V gene data show CDR1 as SQVTM and CDR2 as ANQGSEA. This CDR3 is 13 amino acids long. The germline V and J ends were trimmed by 5 bases and 4 bases, with 12 bases remaining between them. The CDR3 nucleotides are TGCAGCGTTAAAAGGGGGGAAAATCAGCCCCAGCATTTT. Translating gives CSVKRGENQPQHF.

CDR3 sequence: CASSFGRKRGETQYF. Written as DNA, the CDR3 is TGTGCCAGCAGCTTCGGGCGGAAGAGAGGAGAGACCCAGTACTTC. The gene calls are TRBV7-9 and TRBJ2-5; D unresolved. Germline V CDR1 and CDR2: SEHNR, FQNEAQ (reference sequence). Trimming took off 3 bases at V and 4 bases at J, with 15 bases between the two ends. The CDR3 is 15 amino acids.

This clonotype was observed many times. The V call is TRBV27, the J call TRBJ2-1; D is undetermined. V lost 1 base to trimming and J lost 0 bases, with 10 bases between them. Germline lookup yields CDR1 MNHEY and CDR2 SMNVEV (reference sequence). The CDR3 has 16 residues. CDR3 bases: TGTGCCAGCAGTTTATTCCCCCCGAGCTCCTACAATGAGCAGTTCTTC. Its translation: CASSLFPPSSYNEQFF.

With respect to this clonotype: Sequence at one end of the junction differs from germline and may be a read error. This chain uses TRBV7-3 with TRBJ1-6; 7 bases are shared with TRBD1. This CDR3 comprises 15 residues. Germline-derived CDR1 and CDR2 are SGHTA and FQGTGA. CDR3: CASSLMAGGNSPLHF. The CDR3 region has the DNA TGTGCCAGCAGCTTAATGGCAGGGGGGAATTCACCCCTCCATTTT.

The chain links TRBV27 to TRBJ2-2; D possibly corresponds to TRBD2 (6 bases). This CDR3 region has 15 residues. The V gene lost 0 bases and the J gene lost 3 bases, with 8 bases spanning the gap. CDR1 and CDR2 (germline): MNHEY, SMNVEV (reference sequence). The CDR3 coding sequence is TGTGCCAGCAGTTTATCGGGGGGATACACCGGGGAGCTGTTTTTT. It is translated as CASSLSGGYTGELFF.

In nucleotides, the CDR3 is TGTGCCAGCAGGCCAACAGCTAATTCACCCCTCCACTTT. Amino acids: CASRPTANSPLHF. The J gene is TRBJ1-6, the V gene TRBV12-3 or TRBV12-4; D call uncertain. The V end lost 6 bases, the J end lost 6 bases, and 9 bases lay between the germline ends. The CDR3 spans 13 residues.

CDR3: CASSPGTLSSYNEQFF. In DNA, the CDR3 is TGTGCCAGCAGCCCAGGGACGTTGAGCTCCTACAATGAGCAGTTCTTC. This chain connects TRBV7-3 to TRBJ2-1; tentatively, D is TRBD1 or TRBD2 (5 bases each). Trimming took off 5 bases at V and 0 bases at J, with 14 bases between the two ends. Looked up from germline, CDR1 is SGHTA and CDR2 is FQGTGA. The CDR3 spans 16 residues. The full variable domain, completed using reference TRBV7-3 and TRBJ2-1, is GAGVSQTPSNKVTEKGKYVELRCDPISGHTALYWYRQSLGQGPEFLIYFQGTGAADDSGLPNDRFFAVRPEGSVSTLKIQRTERGDSAVYLCASSPGTLSSYNEQFFGPGTRLTVL.

The rearrangement uses TRBV6-1 and TRBJ2-5, with TRBD2 identical over 7 bases. Germline lookup yields CDR1 MNHNS and CDR2 SASEGT. Trimming removed 2 bases from V and 1 base from J; junction bases left unmatched: 4. This CDR3 comprises 15 residues. This CDR3 reads CASSEWGGGQETQYF. For the CDR3, the DNA is TGTGCCAGCAGTGAATGGGGCGGGGGCCAAGAGACCCAGTACTTC.

In its sample, this clonotype was seen a few times. This chain connects TRBV29-1 to TRBJ1-1, with a possible D match to TRBD1 (6 bases). Per germline, CDR1 SQVTM and CDR2 ANQGSEA. The CDR3 runs 12 residues. V was shortened by 7 bases and J by 6 bases, with 15 bases between the two germline ends. CDR3 DNA: TGCAGCGAGGGGGACACCGGCTCTGAAGCTTTCTTT. Protein sequence: CSEGDTGSEAFF.

Ten or more counts support this clonotype. The CDR3 DNA sequence: TGTGCCACCCTATCCGGGGCCGGGACAGGGGTGTACGAGCAGTACTTC. Translating it yields CATLSGAGTGVYEQYF. The J gene is TRBJ2-7, the V gene TRBV19; TRBD1 matches 10 bases. Per the germline V gene, CDR1 is LNHDA and CDR2 is SQIVND (reference sequence). The CDR3 contains 16 residues. V shed 10 bases and J 4 bases; nucleotides not matched to a gene: 16. Variable domain in full (rest from reference TRBV19 and TRBJ2-7): DGGITQSPKYLFRKEGQNVTLSCEQNLNHDAMYWYRQDPGQGLRLIYYSQIVNDFQKGDIAEGYSVSREKKESFPLTVTSAQKNPTAFYLCATLSGAGTGVYEQYFGPGTRLTVT.

This clonotype occurred many times. The V gene is TRBV28, the J gene TRBJ2-7; TRBD2 is a possible D gene (6 bases). Germline V CDR1 and CDR2: MDHEN, SYDVKM. The CDR3 runs 14 residues. The germline V and J ends were trimmed by 2 bases and 2 bases, with 10 bases remaining between them. The CDR3 nucleotides read TGTGCCAGCAGTTTACAGGCGGGAACCTACGAGCAGTACTTC. Translated: CASSLQAGTYEQYF. Full variable domain (outside the CDR3, taken from reference TRBV28 and TRBJ2-7): DVKVTQSSRYLVKRTGEKVFLECVQDMDHENMFWYRQDPGLGLRLIYFSYDVKMKEKGDIPEGYSVSREKKERFSLILESASTNQTSMYLCASSLQAGTYEQYFGPGTRLTVT.

Ten or more counts support this clonotype. The rearrangement uses TRBV27 and TRBJ2-7, with D perhaps TRBD1 or TRBD2 (5 bases each). The V gene's germline CDR1 is MNHEY and CDR2 SMNVEV (reference sequence). The length of the CDR3 is 13 residues. V lost 6 bases and J 2 bases, leaving 11 bases between the germline ends. As DNA, the CDR3 is TGTGCCAGCAGCCGGGGACGGGCCTACGAGCAGTACTTC. This gives the protein CASSRGRAYEQYF.

There are many counts of this clonotype. The CDR3 region is CAASGQAVYGYTF. CDR3 nucleotide sequence: TGTGCCGCCTCGGGACAGGCCGTCTATGGCTACACCTTC. The rearrangement joins TRBV19 to TRBJ1-2; 8 bases agree with TRBD1. Per the germline V gene, CDR1 is LNHDA and CDR2 is SQIVND (reference sequence). V lost 11 bases, J lost 4 bases, and 9 bases stayed unmatched. The CDR3 contains 13 residues.

In its sample, this clonotype was seen many times. The chain employs TRBV6-5 and TRBJ2-7, with TRBD2 matching 11 bases. The CDR3 contains 15 residues. Germline values: CDR1 MNHEY, CDR2 SVGAGI. The junction had 6 bases not matched to a gene; V was cut back by 6 bases and J by 2 bases. The CDR3 protein is CASSLRLAGPYEQYF. The CDR3 DNA sequence: TGTGCCAGCAGCCTCCGACTAGCGGGGCCCTACGAGCAGTACTTC.

The chain is built from TRBV28 and TRBJ1-1, with no clear D. Germline assignment: CDR1 MDHEN and CDR2 SYDVKM. V dropped 8 bases and J dropped 11 bases, with 15 bases sitting between them. The CDR3 contains 11 residues. Here the CDR3 reads CASAKGNWAFF. The CDR3 DNA is TGTGCCAGCGCAAAAGGGAACTGGGCTTTCTTT.

Ten or more counts support this clonotype. The chain has TRBV28 and TRBJ2-2; perhaps TRBD1 as D (5 bases). Germline CDR1 MDHEN, CDR2 SYDVKM. The V gene lost 3 bases and the J gene lost 6 bases, with 17 bases spanning the gap. The CDR3 consists of 16 residues. In DNA, the CDR3 is TGTGCCAGCAGTTTGGCCTGGGGCGCGGTGGCCGGGGAGCTGTTTTTT. Translated: CASSLAWGAVAGELFF. The complete variable domain, with remaining parts taken from reference TRBV28 and TRBJ2-2, reads DVKVTQSSRYLVKRTGEKVFLECVQDMDHENMFWYRQDPGLGLRLIYFSYDVKMKEKGDIPEGYSVSREKKERFSLILESASTNQTSMYLCASSLAWGAVAGELFFGEGSRLTVL.

This clonotype occurred a few times. The chain carries TRBV5-6 and TRBJ2-7, with D maybe TRBD2 (5 bases). The CDR3 sequence is 15 residues long. Germline CDR1 SGHDT, CDR2 YYEEEE. V lost 2 bases to trimming and J lost 4 bases, with 16 bases between them. The CDR3 is CASSFGKQREYEQYF. CDR3 sequence (DNA): TGTGCCAGCAGCTTTGGAAAACAGAGGGAATACGAGCAGTACTTC.

This clonotype was detected a few times. The J gene is TRBJ2-3, the V gene TRBV2; D is unclear. This CDR3 contains 14 residues. CDR1 and CDR2 (germline): SNHLY, FYNNEI. V lost 5 bases and J 5 bases, leaving 14 bases between the germline ends. The CDR3 sequence is CASSSTPVVDTQYF. The CDR3 nucleotides read TGTGCCAGCAGTTCCACACCGGTTGTAGATACGCAGTATTTT.

This clonotype was found many times. CDR3 sequence reads: CASSPGAPPNYGYTF. CDR3 DNA sequence: TGTGCCAGCAGTCCGGGAGCCCCCCCTAACTATGGCTACACCTTC. This chain connects TRBV28 to TRBJ1-2; D is uncertain. V gave up 5 bases and J gave up 0 bases, with 13 bases separating them. This CDR3 is 15 amino acids long. The germline CDR1 and CDR2 sequences are MDHEN and SYDVKM.

The gene calls are TRBV28 and TRBJ1-2, with 9 nucleotides matching TRBD1. V trimming: 5 bases; J trimming: 4 bases; junction bases outside the gene matches: 8. CDR1 MDHEN and CDR2 SYDVKM come from the germline V gene. The CDR3 length is 15 residues. DNA of the CDR3: TGTGCCAGCAGTGCGCCGGGACAGGGCATCTATGGCTACACCTTC. Its protein product is CASSAPGQGIYGYTF.